One TCR beta chain is described in this entry. The data were obtained in a study of blood T cell repertoires in COVID-19. In the original analysis: Estimation of nucleated cell counts relied on the amplification of reference gene primers. TCRdb's copy holds only in-frame clones and misses some; the assay was immunoSEQ multiplex PCR. Clone size and the V and J calls come from that table; the DNA yielded D and trimming. This table has over 200,000 clones, roughly 90% appearing once. Individuals aged 18 to 89 years were recruited from 24 US areas. Participants had their cohort set by participant-reported clinical history. Germline V gene data show CDR1 as SGHTA and CDR2 as FQGNSA. The junction had 9 bases not matched to a gene; V was cut back by 5 bases and J by 9 bases. The CDR3 loop spans 16 amino acids.

The J gene is TRBJ1-6, the V gene TRBV7-2; 11 positions agree with TRBD1. This TCR was sampled from a woman in her thirties with acute COVID-19. Sequenced: PBMCs or T cells enriched from blood (not recorded which). CDR3 DNA: TGTGCCAGCAGCCATGAAGCCGGGACAGGGGGTTCACCCCTCCACTTT. It codes for CASSHEAGTGGSPLHF.